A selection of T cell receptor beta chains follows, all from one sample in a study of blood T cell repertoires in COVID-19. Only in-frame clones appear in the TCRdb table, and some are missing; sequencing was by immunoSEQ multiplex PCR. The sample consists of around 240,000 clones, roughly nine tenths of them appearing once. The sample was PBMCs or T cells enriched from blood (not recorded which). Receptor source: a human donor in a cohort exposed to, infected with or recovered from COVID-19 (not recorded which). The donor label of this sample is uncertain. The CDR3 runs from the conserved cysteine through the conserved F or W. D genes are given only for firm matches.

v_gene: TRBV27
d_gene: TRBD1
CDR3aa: CASSWDSNSGYTF

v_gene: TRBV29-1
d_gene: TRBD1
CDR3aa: CSVGQGRIEAFF

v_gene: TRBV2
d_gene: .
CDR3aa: CASGEGMNTEAFF

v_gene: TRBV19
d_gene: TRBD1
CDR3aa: CASSMNRGKVPEAFF

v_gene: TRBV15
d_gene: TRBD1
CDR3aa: CATSRQGWAYNEQFF

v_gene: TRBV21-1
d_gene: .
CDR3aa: CARVGWTGSNEQYF

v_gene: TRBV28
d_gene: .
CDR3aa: CASSPPPDSSGNTIYF

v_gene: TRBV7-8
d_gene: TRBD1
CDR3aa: CASSLEGQVLSYEQYF

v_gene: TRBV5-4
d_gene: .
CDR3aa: CASSLTVNYGYTF

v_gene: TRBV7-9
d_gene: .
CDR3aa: CASTFAGQGTEAFF

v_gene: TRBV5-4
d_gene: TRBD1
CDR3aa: CASSLSTGGMAQPQHF

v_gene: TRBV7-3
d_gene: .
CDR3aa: CASSPRYF

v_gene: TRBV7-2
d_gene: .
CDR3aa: CASSLSQGTYNEQFF

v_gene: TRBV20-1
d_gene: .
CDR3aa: CSASAYFNEKLFF

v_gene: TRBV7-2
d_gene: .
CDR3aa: CASSAWAGYEQYF

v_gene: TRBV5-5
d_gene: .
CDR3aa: CASSLVAGDQPQHF

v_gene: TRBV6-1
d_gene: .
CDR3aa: CASSEGGEGIYGYTF

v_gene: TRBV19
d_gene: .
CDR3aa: CASSIQGPNYGYTF

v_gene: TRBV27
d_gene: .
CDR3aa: CASSIPNPARPHEQYF

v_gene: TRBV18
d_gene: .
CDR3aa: CASSRNAQQGQETQYF

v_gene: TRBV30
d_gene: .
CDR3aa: CAWNHKGVEAFF

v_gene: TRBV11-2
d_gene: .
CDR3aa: CASSWEGGDSNQPQHF

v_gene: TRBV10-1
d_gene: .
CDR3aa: CASSEPRHLGCIWPQHF

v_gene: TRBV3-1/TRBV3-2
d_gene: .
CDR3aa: CASSLYNYGYTF

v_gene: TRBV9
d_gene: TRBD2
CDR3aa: CASSVTGSGGSTDTQYF

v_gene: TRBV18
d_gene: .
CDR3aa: CASSPGGPLYGYTF

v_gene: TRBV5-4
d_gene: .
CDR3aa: CASSDDTWSGNTIYF

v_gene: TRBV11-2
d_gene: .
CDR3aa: CASSFQAGLGNTIYF